This T cell receptor beta chain was recovered during a study of CD8 T cells in ankylosing spondylitis. On this clonotype: Its antigen remains unknown.

MiXCR, applied by TCRdb to the 5' RACE reads, yields one record per CDR3 protein. The sample gives over 100,000 distinct CDR3 sequences, roughly 6.6% of which show up once; 12% is in the top ten. The germline gives CDR1 SGHRS, CDR2 YFSETQ. With 3 bases clipped from V and 9 bases from J, the junction kept 6 bases outside the gene matches. The CDR3 is 14 amino acids. Study-level points and caveats: Within peripheral blood, clones linked to disease were CD8+ and relatively rare. Seemingly characteristic of ankylosing spondylitis blood was a TCR beta motif consisting of 7 or 8 highly homologous variants.

Sequences were obtained from blood, either unsorted or a sorted T cell fraction (not recorded which). The sequence derives from a male donor with ankylosing spondylitis or in good health (not recorded which). The rearrangement links TRBV5-1 to TRBJ2-1; TRBD1 matches 10 bases. The CDR3 bases are TGCGCCAGCAGCTCTCGACAGGGGGCAAGTGAGCAGTTCTTC. Translation gives CASSSRQGASEQFF.